This TCR beta chain came from a study of a mutant IDH1 vaccine in newly diagnosed glioma. About the research overall: Visit V12 was at week 35; visit V13 was at week 47.

The time point here: week 47, end of study. Mutant IDH1 20-mer peptide, at 300 ug, made up each vaccine dose, with topical imiquimod. The protocol was immunoSEQ multiplex PCR, while the TCRdb copy is restricted to in-frame clones and leaves out a portion. In the table there are over 50,000 clones, 76% of which are singletons. About this clone itself: Its antigen is unidentified.

The clonotype was recovered from a woman aged 35 to 49 with glioma. Some clones in this sample may be carry-over from other donors' samples. Source: PBMCs, taken from a glioma patient whose treatment included an IDH1 peptide vaccine.

CDR3 in DNA: TGTGCCAGCAGCTTGGAAAGGCGGCGCACTGAAGCTTTCTTT. Its translation is CASSLERRRTEAFF. The chain links TRBV5-8 to TRBJ1-1; D is uncertain. Germline V lookup: CDR1 SGHTS, CDR2 YDEGEE. The V end lost 0 bases, the J end lost 4 bases, and 10 bases lay between the germline ends. This CDR3 comprises 14 residues. Supplemented by reference TRBV5-8 and TRBJ1-1, the full variable domain reads EAGVTQSPTHLIKTRGQQATLRCSPISGHTSVYWYQQALGLGLQFLLWYDEGEERNRGNFPPRFSGRQFPNYSSELNVNALELEDSALYLCASSLERRRTEAFFGQGTRLTVV.